What follows are 15 T cell receptor beta chains derived from one specimen sequenced in a study of blood T cell repertoires in COVID-19 (TCRdb year 2020). To prepare the library, the immunoSEQ multiplex PCR assay was applied. Drawn from immuneACCESS, this table holds only the in-frame rearrangements with V and J called that TCRdb kept. Clones are partly lost; checked studies trace under half to an unresolved V gene and leave the rest unexplained. Within this sample are hundreds of thousands of clones, with 70% to 90% of them counted one time only. Together, the top ten hold around 0.85% of the sample. The specimen sequenced was PBMCs or T cells enriched from blood (not recorded which). Receptor source: a middle-aged man who had been exposed to COVID-19.

The V call is TRBV28, the J call TRBJ2-2, with TRBD1 matching over 7 bases. The CDR3 totals 15 residues. Germline lookup yields CDR1 MDHEN and CDR2 SYDVKM. Trimming took 2 bases from V and 5 from J; bases not matched to a gene: 5. DNA of the CDR3: TGTGCCAGCAGTTTAAGACAGGGAATAACCGGGGAGCTGTTTTTT. It translates to CASSLRQGITGELFF. Full variable domain (remainder filled in from reference TRBV28 and TRBJ2-2): DVKVTQSSRYLVKRTGEKVFLECVQDMDHENMFWYRQDPGLGLRLIYFSYDVKMKEKGDIPEGYSVSREKKERFSLILESASTNQTSMYLCASSLRQGITGELFFGEGSRLTVL.

The table lists this clone with a count of one. V gene TRBV18 combines with J gene TRBJ2-7; D is possibly TRBD1 (5 bases). CDR3 length: 14 amino acids. CDR1 and CDR2 from the germline V gene are KGHSH and LQKENI. V gave up 3 bases and J gave up 0 bases, with 9 bases separating them. CDR3 in amino acids: CASSPGRTSYEQYF. The CDR3 nucleotides read TGTGCCAGCTCACCGGGGCGAACCTCCTACGAGCAGTACTTC.

The chain links TRBV12-3 or TRBV12-4 to TRBJ2-1; D is possibly TRBD1 (5 bases). CDR3 length: 13 residues. V was pared by 3 bases and J by 5 bases, with 8 bases between. The CDR3 DNA is TGTGCCAGCAGTTTTAGGGGCCACAATGAGCAGTTCTTC. It codes for CASSFRGHNEQFF.

The chain has TRBV18 and TRBJ1-2; 7 bases map to TRBD1. Germline trimming cut 2 bases from V and 3 bases from J; bases unmatched to any gene: 6. The CDR3 spans 15 residues. Germline lookup yields CDR1 KGHSH and CDR2 LQKENI. The CDR3 protein is CASSPAQGVHYGYTF. The DNA of the CDR3 is TGTGCCAGCTCACCAGCGCAGGGGGTGCACTATGGCTACACCTTC.

The chain employs TRBV7-9 and TRBJ2-7; D possibly corresponds to TRBD1 (6 bases). Trimming cost V 5 bases and J 3 bases, with 14 bases left between them. CDR1 and CDR2 from the germline V gene are SEHNR and FQNEAQ (reference sequence). The length of the CDR3 is 14 residues. The DNA for the CDR3 is TGTGCCAGCAGCCCCTGGGGGCAGGACTACGAGCAGTACTTC. This codes for CASSPWGQDYEQYF.

The rearrangement links TRBV28 to TRBJ1-4; TRBD1 agrees at 10 bases. After removal of 2 bases from V and 7 bases from J, the junction contained 1 base not matched to a gene. Germline V gives CDR1 MDHEN, CDR2 SYDVKM. The CDR3 runs 14 residues. In DNA, the CDR3 is TGTGCCAGCAGTTTAGACAGGGGGCGTGAAAAACTGTTTTTT. Translated, it gives CASSLDRGREKLFF.

V and J are TRBV11-1 and TRBJ2-1, with 13 nucleotides matching TRBD2. The CDR3 is 16 amino acids. Losses at the gene ends were 3 bases for V and 5 bases for J; bases not matched to a gene: 4. Germline lookup yields CDR1 SGHAT and CDR2 FQDESV (reference sequence). CDR3 sequence reads: CASSFYGLAGDNEQFF. In nucleotides, the CDR3 is TGTGCCAGCAGCTTCTATGGACTAGCGGGGGACAATGAGCAGTTCTTC.

The chain joins TRBV5-1 to TRBJ2-2, with D possibly being TRBD1 (6 bases). From germline, CDR1 is SGHRS and CDR2 YFSETQ. Trimming took off 0 bases at V and 6 bases at J, with 12 bases between the two ends. This CDR3 spans 15 amino acids. The DNA of the CDR3 is TGCGCCAGCAGCTTGGGGGGGCGAACGGCCGGGGAGCTGTTTTTT. It encodes CASSLGGRTAGELFF.

The chain employs TRBV11-2 and TRBJ2-1; TRBD2 aligns across 12 bases. Germline V gene sequence: CDR1 SGHAT, CDR2 FQNNGV. The CDR3 runs to 16 residues. Trimming took 5 bases from V and 7 from J; bases not matched to a gene: 9. CDR3 DNA: TGTGCCAGCAGCCCATCACTAGCGGGAGGAGAAAATGAGCAGTTCTTC. It translates to CASSPSLAGGENEQFF.

V is TRBV7-2 and J is TRBJ1-1; a weak D match, TRBD1 (5 bases). Germline CDR1 SGHTA, CDR2 FQGNSA. There are 15 residues in the CDR3. V shed 2 bases and J shed 1 base, with 11 bases lying between them. CDR3 DNA sequence: TGTGCCAGCAGCTTAATGGGTCAGGGGAACACTGAAGCTTTCTTT. Its protein is CASSLMGQGNTEAFF.

The chain joins TRBV11-3 to TRBJ2-4, with D hard to call. This CDR3 has 15 amino acids. Trimming took 3 bases from V and 2 from J, leaving 11 bases between them. Germline assignment: CDR1 SGHNT and CDR2 YENEEA. CDR3 protein: CASSFPFGTKNIQYF. In nucleotides, the CDR3 is TGTGCCAGCAGCTTCCCCTTCGGTACCAAAAACATTCAGTACTTC. The variable domain in full, completed from reference TRBV11-3 and TRBJ2-4, reads EAGVVQSPRYKIIEKKQPVAFWCNPISGHNTLYWYLQNLGQGPELLIRYENEEAVDDSQLPKDRFSAERLKGVDSTLKIQPAELGDSAVYLCASSFPFGTKNIQYFGAGTRLSVL.

V is TRBV7-9 and J is TRBJ2-7, with 7 bases that match TRBD1. This CDR3 is 15 amino acids long. Germline trimming cut 0 bases from V and 2 bases from J; bases unmatched to any gene: 4. From germline, CDR1 is SEHNR and CDR2 FQNEAQ (reference sequence). The CDR3 bases are TGTGCCAGCAGCTTAGCTTCCGGGACAGCCTACGAGCAGTACGTC. Residues: CASSLASGTAYEQYV.

V usage is TRBV9 and J usage is TRBJ1-6; D unresolved. Germline assignment: CDR1 SGDLS and CDR2 YYNGEE. Trimming left V 0 bases short and J 5 bases short, with 9 bases between. The CDR3 length is 15 residues. CDR3 loop: CASSVDRSHNSPLHF. Written as DNA, the CDR3 is TGTGCCAGCAGCGTAGACAGATCACATAATTCACCCCTCCACTTT.

This chain connects TRBV5-8 to TRBJ2-5; D is possibly TRBD2 (5 bases). The CDR3 runs to 15 residues. Germline CDR1 reads SGHTS; CDR2 reads YDEGEE. The V and J ends lost 7 bases and 2 bases respectively, with 18 bases between them. This CDR3 is CASRNRLPGQETQYF. The CDR3 nucleotides read TGTGCCAGCCGCAACAGACTACCTGGGCAAGAGACCCAGTACTTC.

This clone showed up just once. V and J are TRBV18 and TRBJ1-5, with a possible D match to TRBD1 (6 bases). The V end was cut by 3 bases, the J end by 3 bases, with 21 bases between. The CDR3 consists of 18 residues. Germline loops: CDR1 KGHSH, CDR2 LQKENI. CDR3 DNA: TGTGCCAGCTCACCCTGGGGGCAGAGGGTAGTGGACAATCAGCCCCAGCATTTT. Amino acid sequence: CASSPWGQRVVDNQPQHF.